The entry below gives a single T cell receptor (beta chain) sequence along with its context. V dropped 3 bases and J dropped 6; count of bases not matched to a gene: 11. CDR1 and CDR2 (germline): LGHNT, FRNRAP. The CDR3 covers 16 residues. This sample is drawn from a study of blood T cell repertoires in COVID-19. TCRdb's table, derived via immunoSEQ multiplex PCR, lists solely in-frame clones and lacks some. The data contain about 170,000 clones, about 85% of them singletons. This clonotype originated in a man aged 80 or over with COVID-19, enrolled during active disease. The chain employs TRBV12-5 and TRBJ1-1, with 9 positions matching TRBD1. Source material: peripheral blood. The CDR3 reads CASGLGTGLAPPEAFF. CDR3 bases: TGTGCTAGTGGTTTAGGGACAGGGCTGGCTCCTCCTGAAGCTTTCTTT. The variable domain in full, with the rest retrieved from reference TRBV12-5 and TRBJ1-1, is DARVTQTPRHKVTEMGQEVTMRCQPILGHNTVFWYRQTMMQGLELLAYFRNRAPLDDSGMPKDRFSAEMPDATLATLKIQPSEPRDSAVYFCASGLGTGLAPPEAFFGQGTRLTVV.